The sequence of this T cell receptor (beta chain) was determined in a study of OX40 agonist ivuxolimab in advanced cancers. Study at large: It was ivuxolimab, an agonistic anti-OX40 (CD134) antibody, that patients were treated with. With a range of about 23 to 85, age averaged 60 years, and 65% to 85% were male. Patients were infused with ivuxolimab every 2 weeks at 0.01 to 10 mg/kg. Study-wide results and caveats: Among patients with partial responses at 0.1-3.0 mg/kg, clonal expansion was among the lowest.

The assay was immunoSEQ multiplex PCR, and TCRdb's table has in-frame clones only and misses some. The data show tens of thousands of clones, 80% to 90% seen once. Comment on this clone: Its antigen is unknown.

Sequenced material: CD4+ or CD8+ T cells sorted from blood, taken in a trial of the OX40 agonist ivuxolimab. The receptor was derived from an adult with an advanced solid tumor such as melanoma, head and neck, liver or kidney cancer.

CDR3 DNA sequence: TGTGCCAGCAAGTTTCGGGGCTTGAACACTGAAGCTTTCTTT. It specifies CASKFRGLNTEAFF. The chain carries TRBV7-2 and TRBJ1-1; perhaps TRBD1 as D (5 bases). The germline V and J ends were trimmed by 7 bases and 0 bases, with 12 bases remaining between them. The CDR3 runs to 14 residues. The germline V gene has CDR1 SGHTA and CDR2 FQGNSA.